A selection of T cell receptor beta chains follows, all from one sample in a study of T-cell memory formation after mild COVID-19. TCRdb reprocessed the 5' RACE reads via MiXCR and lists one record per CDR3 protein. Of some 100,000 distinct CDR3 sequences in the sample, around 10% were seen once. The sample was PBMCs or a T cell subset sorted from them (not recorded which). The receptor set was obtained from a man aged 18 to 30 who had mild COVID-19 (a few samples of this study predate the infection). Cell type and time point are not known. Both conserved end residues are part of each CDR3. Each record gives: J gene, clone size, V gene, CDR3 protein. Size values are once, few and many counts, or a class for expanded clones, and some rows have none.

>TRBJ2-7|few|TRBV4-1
CASSPLPGQGVYEQYF
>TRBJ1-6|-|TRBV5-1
CASSLRGRGHSPLHF
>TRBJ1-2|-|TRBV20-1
CSAREKGASYGYTF
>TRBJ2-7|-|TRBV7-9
CASSLADRGPYEQYF
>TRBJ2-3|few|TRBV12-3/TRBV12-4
CASSPLRVTQYF
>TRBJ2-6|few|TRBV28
CASSFPIKTGAGANVLTF
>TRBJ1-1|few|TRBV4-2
CASTLKGGSDTEAFF
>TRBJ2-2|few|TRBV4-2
CASSQDLFLGGRAGELFF
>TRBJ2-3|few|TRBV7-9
CASSLSIGGSGTQYF
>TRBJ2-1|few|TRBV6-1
CASSELGGYNEQFF
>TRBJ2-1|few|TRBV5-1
CASSYYEEQFF
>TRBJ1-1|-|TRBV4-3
CASSHRDTLPNTEAFF
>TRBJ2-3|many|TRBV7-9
CASSFRRGTDTQYF
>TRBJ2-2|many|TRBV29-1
CSVENEWELFF
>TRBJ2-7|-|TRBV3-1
CASSPPAGGDYEQYF
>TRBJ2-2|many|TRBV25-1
CASSEEGTANTGELFF
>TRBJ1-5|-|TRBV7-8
CASGQVVDQPQHF
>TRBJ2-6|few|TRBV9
CASSVRDRVLAWGANVLTF
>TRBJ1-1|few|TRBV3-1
CASSQGIRGLLAGRNTEAFF
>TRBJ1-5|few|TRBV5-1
CASSLDGQPQHF
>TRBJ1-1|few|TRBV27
CASSPLGGRVEAFF
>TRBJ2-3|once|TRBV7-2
CASSLLVPDTQYF
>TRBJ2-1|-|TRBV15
CATSRTLAGGYNEQFF
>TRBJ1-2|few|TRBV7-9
CASGPGANGYTF
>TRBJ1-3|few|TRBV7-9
CASRFEGSGNTIYF
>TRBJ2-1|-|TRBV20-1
CSERRQGGNEQFF
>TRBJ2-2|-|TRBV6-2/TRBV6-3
CASSYSTTGTGELFF
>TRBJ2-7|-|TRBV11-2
CASSLGPGGPYEQYF
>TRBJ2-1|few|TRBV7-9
CASSAPGLAGNEQFF
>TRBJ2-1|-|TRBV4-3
CASSQEIGGDEQFF
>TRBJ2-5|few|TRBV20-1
CSARAWTDLSSETQYF
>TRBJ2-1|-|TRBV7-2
CASSTRPSGGPYNEQFF
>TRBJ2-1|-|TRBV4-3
CASSPEGLAINEQFF
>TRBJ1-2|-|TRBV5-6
CASSPGSGIYGYTF
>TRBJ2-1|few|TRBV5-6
CASSLGHPNEQFF
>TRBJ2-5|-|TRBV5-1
CASSSEAVRETQYF
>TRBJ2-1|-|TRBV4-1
CASSQVAGPDEQFF
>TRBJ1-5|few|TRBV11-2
CASSPPGTLQPQHF
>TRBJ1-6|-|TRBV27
CASTTIGNSPLHF
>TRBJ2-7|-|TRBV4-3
CASSQDGRGREQYF
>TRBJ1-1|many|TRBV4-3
CASTPTAGNTEAFF
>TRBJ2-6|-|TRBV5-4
CASSPGSSGANVLTF
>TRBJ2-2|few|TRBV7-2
CASSLQGYANTGELFF
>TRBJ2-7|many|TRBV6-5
CASSEGSGHPYEQYF
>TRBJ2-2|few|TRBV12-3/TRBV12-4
CASSFGRELFF
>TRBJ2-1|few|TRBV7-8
CASSSLAGGPPDEQFF
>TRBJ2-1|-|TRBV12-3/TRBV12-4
CASSFGRTNNEQFF
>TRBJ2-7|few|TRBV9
CASSVGVSSYEQYF
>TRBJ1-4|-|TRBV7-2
CASSTGGGSGEKLFF
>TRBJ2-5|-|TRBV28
CASSRRSGRETQYF
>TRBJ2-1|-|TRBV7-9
CASSPPSGGVGEQFF
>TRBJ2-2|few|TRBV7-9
CASSLLSGETGELFF